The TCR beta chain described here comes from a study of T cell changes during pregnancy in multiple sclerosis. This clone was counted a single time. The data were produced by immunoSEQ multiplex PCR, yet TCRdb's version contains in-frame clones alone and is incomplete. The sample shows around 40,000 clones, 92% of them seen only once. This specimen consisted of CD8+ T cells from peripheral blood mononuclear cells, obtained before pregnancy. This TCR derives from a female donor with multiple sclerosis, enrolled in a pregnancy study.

The DNA for the CDR3 is TGTGCCAGCAGCTTCATCGGCTATGGCTACACCTTC. It is translated as CASSFIGYGYTF. The genes are TRBV7-8 and TRBJ1-2; no reliable D call. The CDR3 has 12 amino acids. V dropped 3 bases and J dropped 4 bases, with 6 bases sitting between them. Germline CDR1 is SGHVS and CDR2 is FQNEAQ.